The entry below gives a single T cell receptor (beta chain) sequence along with its context. This clone was seen only a few times. It has no known antigen specificity. No qualities accompany the bases; no much larger clone lies one base away. At the DNA level, this CDR3 is encoded by other sequences in the same sample as well. This specimen comes from a study of shared clonotypes between healthy human individuals (dated by TCRdb to about 2020). The study in broad terms: The cohort comprised a couple of women and three men aged 18 to 49 years. To estimate repertoire size and how much clonotypes are shared between individuals, the study performed deep sequencing of blood TCR repertoires from a few healthy adults. Between about 0.9 and 8.9 billion PBMCs per donor were obtained by leukapheresis. Different laboratories and diverse techniques were used to prepare libraries and sequence TCR repertoires, to increase sequencing depth and limit assay-specific biases.

TCR CDR3 regions were amplified from genomic DNA by multiplex PCR using the deep immunoSEQ assay. For each cell subset, the extracted genomic DNA was distributed evenly across all wells of several immunoSEQ 96-well plates, and each plate served as one replicate. For unsorted PBMC, approximately 290 ng genomic DNA, equal to roughly 33,000 T cell genomes, was loaded into each replicate PCR. Ten immunoSEQ deep assay plates were used to sequence unsorted PBMC genomic DNA. Purified libraries were quantified with a Qubit 3.0 fluorometer, sized on a Bioanalyzer 2100, and re-quantified with the KAPA Library Quantification kit. Every immunoSEQ 96-well plate was sequenced on a separate single-read 150-cycle Illumina NextSeq 550 flow cell. The study's processing was this. Because the immunoSEQ output included only junctional sequences and no quality scores, the filtering could not be the same as the filtering used for full-length reads. To assign V/J genes and CDR3, sequences were annotated using PyIR, a Python wrapper for IgBLAST v1.9, with IMGT germline references. Reads were removed for weak V/J assignments (E-value above 1e-6), missing CDR3, stop codons, out-of-frame junctions, or ambiguous translated residues. A V3J clonotype was defined by an identical inferred V gene, J gene, and CDR3 amino acid sequence. Percentage overlap between repertoires was calculated by dividing the number of shared unique clonotypes by the size of the smaller repertoire. RTK rarefaction, the Chao1 estimator, and Recon v2.1 estimates of unobserved clonotypes were used to assess repertoire richness. This immuneACCESS table, as held by TCRdb, lists in-frame sequences with V and J called but not all clones. Of the missing ones, under half trace to an unresolved V gene in checked studies; the others have no known cause. The DNA was the basis for D and trimming; V, J and clone size are from that table. The sample table shows more than 450,000 clones, and 79% are seen once. The leading ten clones occupy 13% of the sample.

From a lookup of the germline V gene, CDR1 and CDR2 are SGHTA and FQGNSA. The junction shows trimming of 1 base on V and 5 bases on J, plus 3 bases between the germline ends. From cysteine to phenylalanine, the CDR3 is 11 amino acids long. Only the CDR3 DNA is retained, 33 bases long and in frame from the first base. The donors were healthy, HIV-negative adults who had no recently reported acute infections or vaccinations. All donors were Caucasian adults living in Nashville, Tennessee, USA. For unsorted samples, 80 million to 100 million PBMCs were counted, and genomic DNA was extracted using the QIAamp DNA Blood Mini kit. After blood collection by leukapheresis, PBMCs were isolated using Ficoll-Histopaque density gradient centrifugation and then cryopreserved in the vapor phase of liquid nitrogen. Points the paper makes about the study in general: Sampling was restricted to blood, and TCR repertoires in tissues likely differ from the TCR repertoires found in blood. Pairwise subsampling led to the expectation that sequencing depth would affect the degree of clonotype sharing among donors. The genetic and exposure-history diversity represented was limited by the small number of donors.

The receptor was derived from a woman between 35 and 50 years old in good health. Some clones in this sample may be carry-over from other donors' samples. The V and J genes are TRBV7-2 and TRBJ2-7; the D gene cannot be resolved reliably. Specimen: PBMCs. The CDR3 corresponds to CASSLVHEQYF. The DNA sequence is given as TGTGCCAGCAGCTTAGTTCACGAGCAGTACTTC.